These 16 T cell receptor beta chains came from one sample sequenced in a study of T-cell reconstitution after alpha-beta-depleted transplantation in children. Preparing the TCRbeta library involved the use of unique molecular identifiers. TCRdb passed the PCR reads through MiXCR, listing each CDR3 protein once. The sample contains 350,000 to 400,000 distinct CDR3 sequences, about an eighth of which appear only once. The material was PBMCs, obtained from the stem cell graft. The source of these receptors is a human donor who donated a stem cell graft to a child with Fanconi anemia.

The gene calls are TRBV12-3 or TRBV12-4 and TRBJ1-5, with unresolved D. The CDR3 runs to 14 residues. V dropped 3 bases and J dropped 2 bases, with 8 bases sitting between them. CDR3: CASSFAAGNQPQHF. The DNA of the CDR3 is TGTGCCAGCAGTTTCGCGGCAGGCAATCAGCCCCAGCATTTT.

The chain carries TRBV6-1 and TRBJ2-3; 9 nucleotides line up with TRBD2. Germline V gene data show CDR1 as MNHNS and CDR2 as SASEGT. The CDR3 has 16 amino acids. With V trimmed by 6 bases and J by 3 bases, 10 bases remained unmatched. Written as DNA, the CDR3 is TGTGCCAGCAGCCCCTTTGGGACTAGCTTAACAGATACGCAGTATTTT. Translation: CASSPFGTSLTDTQYF.

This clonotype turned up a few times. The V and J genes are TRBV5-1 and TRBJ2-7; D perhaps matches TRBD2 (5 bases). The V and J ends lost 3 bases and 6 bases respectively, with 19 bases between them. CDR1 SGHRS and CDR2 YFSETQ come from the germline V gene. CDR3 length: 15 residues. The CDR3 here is CASSYSGSRWGEQYF. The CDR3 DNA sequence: TGCGCCAGCAGCTATTCGGGGAGCCGGTGGGGCGAGCAGTACTTC.

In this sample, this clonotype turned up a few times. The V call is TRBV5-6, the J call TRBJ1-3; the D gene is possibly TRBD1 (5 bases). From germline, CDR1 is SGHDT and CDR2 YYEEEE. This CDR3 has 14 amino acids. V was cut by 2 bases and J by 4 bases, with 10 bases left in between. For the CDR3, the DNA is TGTGCCAGCAGCTTTGCAGGGTCCGGAAACACCATATATTTT. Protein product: CASSFAGSGNTIYF.

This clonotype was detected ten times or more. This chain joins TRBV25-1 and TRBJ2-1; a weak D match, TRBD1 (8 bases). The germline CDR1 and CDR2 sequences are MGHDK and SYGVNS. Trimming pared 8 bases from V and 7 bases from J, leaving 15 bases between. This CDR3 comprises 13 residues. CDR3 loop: CASDGQGGNEQFF. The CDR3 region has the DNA TGTGCCAGCGACGGACAGGGAGGGAATGAGCAGTTCTTC.

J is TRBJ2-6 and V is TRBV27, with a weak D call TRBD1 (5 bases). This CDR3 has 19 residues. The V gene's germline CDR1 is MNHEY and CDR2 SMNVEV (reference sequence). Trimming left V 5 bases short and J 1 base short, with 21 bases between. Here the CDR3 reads CASSPYDRGWASGANVLTF. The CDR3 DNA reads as TGTGCCAGCAGTCCCTACGATAGGGGCTGGGCTTCTGGGGCCAACGTCCTGACTTTC.

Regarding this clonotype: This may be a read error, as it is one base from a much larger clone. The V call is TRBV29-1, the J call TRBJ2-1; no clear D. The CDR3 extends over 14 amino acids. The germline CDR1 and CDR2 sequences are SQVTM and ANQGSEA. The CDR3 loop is CSVAKGFSYNERFF. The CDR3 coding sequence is TGCAGCGTGGCTAAGGGATTCTCCTACAATGAGCGGTTCTTC.

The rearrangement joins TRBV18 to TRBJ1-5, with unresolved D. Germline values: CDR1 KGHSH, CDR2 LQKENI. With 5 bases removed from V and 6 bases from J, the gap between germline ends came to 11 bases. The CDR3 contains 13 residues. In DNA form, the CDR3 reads TGTGCCAGCTCAAAAGAAGAGATTCAGCCCCAGCATTTT. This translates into CASSKEEIQPQHF.

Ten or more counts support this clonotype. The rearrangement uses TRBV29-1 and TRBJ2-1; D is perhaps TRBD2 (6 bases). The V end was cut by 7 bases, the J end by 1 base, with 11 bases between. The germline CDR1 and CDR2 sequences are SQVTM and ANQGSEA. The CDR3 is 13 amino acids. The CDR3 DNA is TGCAGCGGGGCTAGCGAATCCTACAATGAGCAGTTCTTC. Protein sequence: CSGASESYNEQFF.

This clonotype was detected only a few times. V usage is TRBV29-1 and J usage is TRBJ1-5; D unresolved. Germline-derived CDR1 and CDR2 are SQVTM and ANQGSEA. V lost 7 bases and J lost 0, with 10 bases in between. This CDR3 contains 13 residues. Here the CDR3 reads CSAVFGSNQPQHF. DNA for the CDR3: TGCAGCGCGGTATTCGGTAGCAATCAGCCCCAGCATTTT.

The DNA for the CDR3 is TGTGCCAGCAGCGTAGCTTCGGTAGCGGGGTATGTCGATACGCAGTATTTT. Translation: CASSVASVAGYVDTQYF. The chain combines TRBV9 with TRBJ2-3, with TRBD2 matching 8 bases. The germline gives CDR1 SGDLS, CDR2 YYNGEE. The CDR3 extends over 17 amino acids. Unmatched junction bases numbered 12, after V lost 0 bases and J lost 6 bases. The entire variable domain, with the rest obtained from reference TRBV9 and TRBJ2-3, is as follows: DSGVTQTPKHLITATGQRVTLRCSPRSGDLSVYWYQQSLDQGLQFLIQYYNGEERAKGNILERFSAQQFPDLHSELNLSSLELGDSALYFCASSVASVAGYVDTQYFGPGTRLTVL.

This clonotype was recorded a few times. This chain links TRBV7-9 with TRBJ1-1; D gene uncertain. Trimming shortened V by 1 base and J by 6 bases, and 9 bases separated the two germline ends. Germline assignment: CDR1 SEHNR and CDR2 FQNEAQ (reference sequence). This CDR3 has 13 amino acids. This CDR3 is CASSLGPSSEAFF. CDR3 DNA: TGTGCCAGCAGCTTAGGGCCTAGCTCTGAAGCTTTCTTT.

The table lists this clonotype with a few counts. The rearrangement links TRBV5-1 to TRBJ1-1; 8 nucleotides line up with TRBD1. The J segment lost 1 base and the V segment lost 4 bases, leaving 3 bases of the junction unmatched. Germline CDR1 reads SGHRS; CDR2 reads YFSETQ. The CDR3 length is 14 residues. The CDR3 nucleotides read TGCGCCAGCAGCGCTGGGACAGGGAACACTGAAGCTTTCTTT. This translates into CASSAGTGNTEAFF.

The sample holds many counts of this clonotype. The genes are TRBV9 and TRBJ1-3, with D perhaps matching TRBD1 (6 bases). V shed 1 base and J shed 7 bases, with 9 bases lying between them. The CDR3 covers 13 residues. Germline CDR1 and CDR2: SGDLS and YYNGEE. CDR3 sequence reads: CASSVPGANTIYF. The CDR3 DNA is TGTGCCAGCAGCGTACCAGGGGCTAACACCATATATTTT. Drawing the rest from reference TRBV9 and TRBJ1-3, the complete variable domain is DSGVTQTPKHLITATGQRVTLRCSPRSGDLSVYWYQQSLDQGLQFLIQYYNGEERAKGNILERFSAQQFPDLHSELNLSSLELGDSALYFCASSVPGANTIYFGEGSWLTVV.

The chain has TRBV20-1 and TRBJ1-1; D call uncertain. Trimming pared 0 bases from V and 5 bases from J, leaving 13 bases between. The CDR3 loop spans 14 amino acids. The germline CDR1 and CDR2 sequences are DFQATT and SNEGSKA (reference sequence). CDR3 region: CSARDRRKITEAFF. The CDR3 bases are TGCAGTGCTAGAGATCGCCGGAAGATAACTGAAGCTTTCTTT.

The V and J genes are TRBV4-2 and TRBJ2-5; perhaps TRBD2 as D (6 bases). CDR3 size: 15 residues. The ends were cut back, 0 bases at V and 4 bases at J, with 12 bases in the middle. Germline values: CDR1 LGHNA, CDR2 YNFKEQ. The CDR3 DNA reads TGTGCCAGCAGCCAAGATCCCCGACTAGGAGAGACCCAGTACTTC. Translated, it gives CASSQDPRLGETQYF.